These T cell receptor beta chains were read from a single sample in a study of identical twins. TCRdb used MiXCR to reprocess the 5' RACE reads, holding one entry per CDR3 protein. The data contain about 1.7 million distinct CDR3 sequences, about 32% of them singletons. Sequenced input: cord blood. These receptors all stem from a newborn girl in good health. Each CDR3 is given with its conserved first and last residue. The D gene is left open where the match is weak. Clone size is given for some rows only: seen once, a few or many times, or a class if the clone is expanded.

D	V	size	J	CDR3	DNA
-	TRBV20-1	-	TRBJ1-5	CSASQGRSLSNQPQHF	TGCAGTGCTAGTCAGGGGCGCTCCTTGAGCAATCAGCCCCAGCATTTT
TRBD1	TRBV6-6	-	TRBJ2-7	CASSGTVYYEQYF	TGTGCCAGCAGTGGGACAGTTTACTACGAGCAGTACTTC
-	TRBV27	-	TRBJ2-3	CASSALAYTDTQYF	TGTGCCAGCAGTGCCCTAGCCTACACAGATACGCAGTATTTT
TRBD2	TRBV3-1	-	TRBJ2-5	CANSQGAGLANKETQYF	TGTGCCAACAGCCAAGGAGCGGGACTAGCGAACAAAGAGACCCAGTACTTC
-	TRBV24-1	few	TRBJ2-6	CATSDGKSGANVLTF	TGTGCCACCAGTGATGGGAAATCTGGGGCCAACGTCCTGACTTTC
TRBD2	TRBV12-3/TRBV12-4	few	TRBJ2-2	CASSLRGTSGANTGELFF	TGTGCCAGCAGTTTAAGAGGGACTAGCGGGGCCAACACCGGGGAGCTGTTTTTT
TRBD1	TRBV9	-	TRBJ1-2	CASSVGQGFGYTF	TGTGCCAGCAGCGTAGGACAGGGTTTTGGCTACACCTTC
-	TRBV20-1	-	TRBJ2-2	CSARDPTRGSTGELFF	TGCAGTGCTAGAGATCCTACTCGGGGGTCCACCGGGGAGCTGTTTTTT
-	TRBV7-9	once	TRBJ1-6	CASSPGTRSSYNSPLHF	TGTGCCAGCAGCCCCGGGACGAGGAGCTCCTATAATTCACCCCTCCACTTT
TRBD2	TRBV6-2/TRBV6-3	-	TRBJ2-1	CASSRILAGGTRNEQFF	TGTGCCAGCAGTCGAATACTAGCGGGAGGGACCCGCAATGAGCAGTTCTTC
-	TRBV11-2	-	TRBJ2-7	CASSLFRATYEQYF	TGTGCCAGCAGCTTATTTCGGGCTACCTACGAGCAGTACTTC
-	TRBV10-3	few	TRBJ1-1	CAISGNTANTEAFF	TGTGCCATCAGTGGTAACACCGCGAACACTGAAGCTTTCTTT
-	TRBV13	-	TRBJ2-4	CASGFSGDGIQYF	TGTGCCAGCGGCTTTAGTGGGGACGGGATTCAGTACTTC
-	TRBV4-2	-	TRBJ2-7	CASSQGLQPYNEQYF	TGTGCCAGCAGCCAAGGCCTCCAGCCCTACAATGAGCAGTACTTC
-	TRBV12-3/TRBV12-4	-	TRBJ2-3	CASSPLRVGTDTQYF	TGTGCCAGCAGCCCTCTGCGGGTTGGCACAGATACGCAGTATTTT
-	TRBV13	few	TRBJ2-7	CASSLGVGRPGGTYEQYF	TGTGCCAGCAGCTTAGGAGTAGGTCGCCCTGGGGGGACTTACGAGCAGTACTTC
-	TRBV14	-	TRBJ1-1	CASSQEFRGARTFF	TGTGCCAGCAGCCAAGAGTTTAGGGGGGCGCGGACTTTCTTT
TRBD2	TRBV28	-	TRBJ2-2	CASRALAGVSGELFF	TGTGCCAGCAGGGCGCTAGCGGGAGTCTCCGGGGAGCTGTTTTTT
-	TRBV12-3/TRBV12-4	many	TRBJ1-2	CASKSSGGYTF	TGTGCCAGCAAATCCTCCGGCGGCTACACCTTC
TRBD2	TRBV10-3	many	TRBJ2-1	CAINSGVLLSYNEQFF	TGTGCCATCAATAGCGGGGTCCTCCTCTCCTACAATGAGCAGTTCTTC
-	TRBV2	-	TRBJ1-2	CASMGGLYGYTF	TGTGCCAGCATGGGAGGGCTCTATGGCTACACCTTC
TRBD1	TRBV7-6	-	TRBJ1-5	CASSPGVDRGNQPQHF	TGTGCCAGCAGCCCTGGAGTAGACAGGGGCAATCAGCCCCAGCATTTT
TRBD2	TRBV10-2	few	TRBJ2-7	CASSRTRSWEQYF	TGCGCCAGCAGTAGGACTAGAAGCTGGGAGCAGTACTTC
TRBD2	TRBV7-2	-	TRBJ2-1	CASSSQASGGFNRGEQFF	TGTGCCAGCAGTTCCCAGGCTAGCGGGGGGTTTAATCGTGGTGAGCAGTTCTTC
-	TRBV24-1	many	TRBJ2-1	CATSDLGGADYNEQFF	TGTGCCACCAGTGATCTGGGGGGAGCGGACTACAATGAGCAGTTCTTC
-	TRBV29-1	few	TRBJ1-1	CSVRGGGDTEAFF	TGCAGCGTTAGGGGTGGGGGGGACACTGAAGCTTTCTTT
TRBD2	TRBV10-3	-	TRBJ2-7	CAIAGTSGSNEQYF	TGTGCCATCGCCGGGACTAGCGGGAGCAATGAGCAGTACTTC
-	TRBV11-2	few	TRBJ1-5	CASSSMGRSQPQHF	TGTGCCAGCAGTTCGATGGGAAGGAGTCAGCCCCAGCATTTT
-	TRBV28	few	TRBJ2-3	CASSPTSRSTDTQYF	TGTGCCAGCAGCCCTACTAGCAGAAGCACAGATACGCAGTATTTT
TRBD1	TRBV27	-	TRBJ2-7	CASSTGGYYEQYF	TGTGCCAGCTCGACAGGGGGCTATTACGAGCAGTACTTC
TRBD2	TRBV29-1	few	TRBJ2-1	CSVGTRVSYNEQFF	TGCAGCGTCGGGACTAGAGTGTCCTACAATGAGCAGTTCTTC
TRBD2	TRBV5-1	-	TRBJ2-7	CASSLTSGGSDDEQYF	TGCGCCAGCAGCTTGACTAGCGGGGGGTCTGATGATGAGCAGTACTTC
TRBD1	TRBV20-1	-	TRBJ2-5	CSASNRGLEETQYF	TGCAGTGCCTCAAACAGGGGGCTAGAAGAGACCCAGTACTTC
-	TRBV20-1	many	TRBJ2-1	CSARDLGSGVSYNEQFF	TGCAGTGCTAGAGATCTGGGTAGCGGTGTCTCCTACAATGAGCAGTTCTTC
-	TRBV9	few	TRBJ1-1	CASSAFRGQLNTEAFF	TGTGCCAGCAGCGCCTTTCGTGGGCAACTGAACACTGAAGCTTTCTTT
-	TRBV4-1	many	TRBJ1-2	CASSYPGKSNYGYTF	TGCGCCAGCAGCTACCCAGGGAAATCGAACTATGGCTACACCTTC
TRBD1	TRBV10-3	few	TRBJ2-7	CAIRDRESYNEQYF	TGTGCCATCCGGGACAGGGAGTCCTACAATGAGCAGTACTTC
-	TRBV6-5	-	TRBJ1-1	CASSSPRDNTEAFF	TGTGCCAGCAGTTCCCCCCGGGACAACACTGAAGCTTTCTTT
-	TRBV10-3	-	TRBJ1-1	CAISERGAAAFF	TGTGCCATCAGTGAACGGGGAGCGGCGGCTTTCTTT
-	TRBV10-2	few	TRBJ1-4	CASKLGRILMKKLFF	TGCGCCAGCAAACTGGGACGGATTCTAATGAAAAAACTGTTTTTT
TRBD2	TRBV5-1	-	TRBJ2-7	CASSPRLAGEYEQYF	TGCGCCAGCAGCCCACGACTAGCGGGAGAATACGAGCAGTACTTC
-	TRBV19	-	TRBJ2-1	CASSILPSYNEQFF	TGTGCCAGTAGTATATTACCTTCCTACAATGAGCAGTTCTTC
-	TRBV6-2/TRBV6-3	few	TRBJ1-2	CASSPEGADGYTF	TGTGCCAGCAGTCCCGAAGGGGCCGATGGCTACACCTTC
-	TRBV5-1	-	TRBJ1-1	CASSLGVGTATMNTEAFF	TGCGCCAGCAGCTTGGGGGTCGGGACGGCTACAATGAACACTGAAGCTTTCTTT
TRBD1	TRBV6-5	-	TRBJ1-2	CASSYSDRDPMRYTF	TGTGCCAGCAGTTACTCGGACAGGGATCCTATGCGCTACACCTTC
TRBD1	TRBV6-6	few	TRBJ1-5	CASQGTANQPQHF	TGTGCCAGCCAAGGGACAGCCAATCAGCCCCAGCATTTT
-	TRBV20-1	-	TRBJ1-5	CSARDTASNQPQHF	TGCAGTGCTAGAGATACGGCAAGTAATCAGCCCCAGCATTTT
-	TRBV4-1	-	TRBJ1-1	CASSHSTWPQSTEAFF	TGCGCCAGCAGCCATTCGACTTGGCCCCAGAGCACTGAAGCTTTCTTT
-	TRBV20-1	-	TRBJ2-3	CSARAEYTQYF	TGCAGTGCTAGAGCTGAGTATACGCAGTATTTT
-	TRBV20-1	-	TRBJ2-3	CSARPGAKGDTQYF	TGCAGTGCTAGACCGGGGGCTAAGGGAGATACGCAGTATTTT
-	TRBV10-3	-	TRBJ1-6	CAISGDRGSPLHF	TGTGCCATCAGTGGGGACCGCGGTTCACCCCTCCACTTT